This T cell receptor beta chain was observed in a study of T cell changes during pregnancy in multiple sclerosis. The data were produced by immunoSEQ multiplex PCR, yet TCRdb's version contains in-frame clones alone and is incomplete. The profile covers tens of thousands of clones, with around nine tenths appearing a single time and about 4.5% taken by the ten largest. Trimming cost V 0 bases and J 8 bases; bases outside gene matches: 14. This CDR3 region has 19 residues. CDR1 and CDR2 (germline): MRHNA, SNTAGT. Specimen: CD8+ T cells from peripheral blood mononuclear cells, collected in the second trimester of pregnancy. This TCR was sampled from a female donor with multiple sclerosis, enrolled in a pregnancy study. The chain uses TRBV6-4 and TRBJ2-1, with 12 bases lining up with TRBD2. CDR3 amino acids: CASSDSWLAGGSEVHEQFF. In DNA form, the CDR3 reads TGTGCCAGCAGTGACTCGTGGCTAGCGGGAGGGTCTGAGGTACATGAGCAGTTCTTC.